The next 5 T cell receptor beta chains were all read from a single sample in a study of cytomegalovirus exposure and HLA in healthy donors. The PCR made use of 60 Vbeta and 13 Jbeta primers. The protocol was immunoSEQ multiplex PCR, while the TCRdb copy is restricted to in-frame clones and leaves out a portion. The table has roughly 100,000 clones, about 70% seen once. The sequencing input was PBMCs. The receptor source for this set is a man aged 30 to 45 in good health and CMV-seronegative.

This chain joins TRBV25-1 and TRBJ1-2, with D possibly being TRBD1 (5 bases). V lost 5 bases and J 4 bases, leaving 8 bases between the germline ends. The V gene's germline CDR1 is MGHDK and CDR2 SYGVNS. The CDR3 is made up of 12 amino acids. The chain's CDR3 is CASSLTGYGYTF. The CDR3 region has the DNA TGTGCCAGCAGTTTAACAGGCTATGGCTACACCTTC.

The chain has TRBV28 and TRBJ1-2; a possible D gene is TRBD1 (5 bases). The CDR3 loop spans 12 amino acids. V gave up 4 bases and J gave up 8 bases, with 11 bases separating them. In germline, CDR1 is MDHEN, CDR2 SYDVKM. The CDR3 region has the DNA TGTGCCAGCAGTTATCAGGGTTTCGGCTACACCTTC. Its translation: CASSYQGFGYTF.

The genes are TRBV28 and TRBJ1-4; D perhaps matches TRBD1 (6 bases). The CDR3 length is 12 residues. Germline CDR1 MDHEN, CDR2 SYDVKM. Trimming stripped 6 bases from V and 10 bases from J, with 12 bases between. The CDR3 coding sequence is TGTGCCAGCAGATACAGGGAGCGAAAACTGTTTTTT. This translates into CASRYRERKLFF.

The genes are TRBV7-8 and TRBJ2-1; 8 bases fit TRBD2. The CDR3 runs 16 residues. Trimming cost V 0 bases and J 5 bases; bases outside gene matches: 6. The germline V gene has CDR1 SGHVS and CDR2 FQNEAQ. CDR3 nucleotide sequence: TGTGCCAGCAGCTTAGCGCCGGGACTAGAGGACAATGAGCAGTTCTTC. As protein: CASSLAPGLEDNEQFF.

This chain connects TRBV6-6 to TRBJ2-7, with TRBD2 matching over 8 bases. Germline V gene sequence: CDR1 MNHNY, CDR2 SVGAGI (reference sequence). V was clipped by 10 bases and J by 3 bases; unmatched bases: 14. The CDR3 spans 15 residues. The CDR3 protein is CATCHKAGGLYEQYF. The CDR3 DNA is TGTGCCACCTGCCACAAGGCGGGAGGCCTCTACGAGCAGTACTTC.